The 18 T cell receptor beta chains presented below share a single source sample, sequenced in a study of ipilimumab plus nivolumab after autologous stem cell transplantation. The assay was immunoSEQ multiplex PCR, and TCRdb's table has in-frame clones only and misses some. The table lists about 83,000 clones, 83% of them singletons. Material: PBMCs, obtained in a trial of ipilimumab plus nivolumab as post-transplant consolidation. All receptors come from a male donor with diffuse large B-cell lymphoma.

This clone has only a few counts. V and J are TRBV11-2 and TRBJ2-5, with TRBD1 matching over 7 bases. In germline, CDR1 is SGHAT, CDR2 FQNNGV. The trim removed 0 bases at V and 6 bases at J, leaving 7 bases unmatched. The CDR3 spans 15 residues. CDR3 coding DNA: TGTGCCAGCAGCTTAGATCCAGGGGGTGAAAAGACCCAGTACTTC. Residues: CASSLDPGGEKTQYF.

The rearrangement joins TRBV6-6 to TRBJ1-2; D is possibly TRBD1 (5 bases). Trimming took off 5 bases at V and 4 bases at J, with 11 bases between the two ends. CDR3 length: 13 residues. Germline V gene lookup returns CDR1 MNHNY and CDR2 SVGAGI (reference sequence). CDR3 residues: CASSASGTYGYTF. CDR3 nucleotides: TGTGCCAGCAGTGCATCAGGGACCTATGGCTACACCTTC.

The V and J genes are TRBV4-1 and TRBJ1-6, with no clear D. CDR3 length equals 16 residues. V dropped 0 bases and J dropped 12 bases, with 18 bases sitting between them. CDR1 and CDR2 (germline): MGHRA, YSYEKL. The CDR3 protein is CASSQDGGSPPLPLHF. The CDR3 bases are TGCGCCAGCAGCCAAGACGGAGGCAGCCCTCCACTACCCCTCCACTTT.

V and J are TRBV6-5 and TRBJ1-2, with a possible D match to TRBD1 (5 bases). V was shortened by 4 bases and J by 5 bases, with 11 bases between the two germline ends. Germline V lookup: CDR1 MNHEY, CDR2 SVGAGI. The CDR3 length is 13 residues. DNA for the CDR3: TGTGCCAGCAGTTTGGGGCAGAGATATGGCTACACCTTC. This sequence encodes CASSLGQRYGYTF.

The chain carries TRBV7-2 and TRBJ2-3; TRBD2 agrees at 9 bases. Germline values: CDR1 SGHTA, CDR2 FQGNSA. The CDR3 is made up of 17 amino acids. The ends lost 5 bases at V and 0 bases at J; junction bases unmatched: 9. CDR3 DNA: TGTGCCAGCAGCAAGCGGGGGGCCTCATCTAGCACAGATACGCAGTATTTT. Encoded protein: CASSKRGASSSTDTQYF.

In its sample, this clone was seen a few times. This chain joins TRBV4-2 and TRBJ2-1, with 11 bases that match TRBD2. The V segment lost 0 bases and the J segment 4 bases; nucleotides outside the gene matches: 5. Germline V gene data show CDR1 as LGHNA and CDR2 as YNFKEQ. The CDR3 consists of 17 residues. The DNA of the CDR3 is TGTGCCAGCAGCCAAGATCAGCGGACTAGCGGGTACAATGAGCAGTTCTTC. Its translation: CASSQDQRTSGYNEQFF.

This chain uses TRBV4-1 with TRBJ1-1; D ambiguous. This CDR3 contains 16 residues. Trimming stripped 1 base from V and 0 bases from J, with 12 bases between. Germline V CDR1 and CDR2: MGHRA, YSYEKL. The CDR3 region has the DNA TGCGCCAGCAGCCAAGTGGGGTCAGTGATGAACACTGAAGCTTTCTTT. Translated, it gives CASSQVGSVMNTEAFF.

This rearrangement joins TRBV5-1 to TRBJ2-7; D is uncertain. The germline V gene has CDR1 SGHRS and CDR2 YFSETQ. The CDR3 covers 11 residues. V was trimmed by 0 bases and J by 6 bases, leaving 4 bases between them. CDR3 region: CASSLVSEQYF. CDR3 DNA: TGCGCCAGCAGCTTGGTTAGCGAGCAGTACTTC.

This clone came up a few times. J is TRBJ2-7 and V is TRBV27; 11 bases map to TRBD1. V shed 6 bases and J 0 bases; nucleotides not matched to a gene: 7. Germline V CDR1 and CDR2: MNHEY, SMNVEV (reference sequence). This CDR3 is 16 amino acids long. The CDR3 bases are TGTGCCAGCAGACCGACCGGGACAGGGGGCTCCTACGAGCAGTACTTC. Translated: CASRPTGTGGSYEQYF.

The rearrangement joins TRBV27 to TRBJ2-5, with 8 bases matching TRBD1. The CDR3 sequence is 13 residues long. Germline lookup yields CDR1 MNHEY and CDR2 SMNVEV (reference sequence). After removal of 5 bases from V and 6 bases from J, the junction contained 5 bases not matched to a gene. The CDR3 loop reads CASSRTGLKTQYF. CDR3 bases: TGTGCCAGCAGTCGGACAGGGCTAAAGACCCAGTACTTC.

The CDR3 DNA sequence: TGTGCCAGCAGCCCCGGCGGGGATCAGCCCCAGCATTTT. Translation: CASSPGGDQPQHF. J is TRBJ1-5 and V is TRBV7-8; no definite D call. Germline-derived CDR1 and CDR2 are SGHVS and FQNEAQ. Trimming took 5 bases from V and 5 from J, leaving 10 bases between them. The CDR3 totals 13 residues.

The V and J genes are TRBV19 and TRBJ1-2; D not resolved. CDR1 LNHDA and CDR2 SQIVND come from the germline V gene (reference sequence). The V end lost 3 bases, the J end lost 8 bases, and 16 bases lay between the germline ends. This CDR3 contains 14 residues. The CDR3 region is CASSMEAAFNGYTF. DNA for the CDR3: TGTGCCAGTAGTATGGAGGCAGCCTTTAACGGCTACACCTTC.

About this clone itself: Other DNA variants within this sample encode the same CDR3. The rearrangement links TRBV18 to TRBJ1-1; 8 positions agree with TRBD1. The CDR3 covers 14 residues. Per the germline V gene, CDR1 is KGHSH and CDR2 is LQKENI. Trimming cost V 3 bases and J 1 base; bases outside gene matches: 1. As DNA, the CDR3 is TGTGCCAGCTCACCGACAGGGGAGAACACTGAAGCTTTCTTT. Translating gives CASSPTGENTEAFF. Combining the CDR3 with reference TRBV18 and TRBJ1-1 gives the whole variable domain NAGVMQNPRHLVRRRGQEARLRCSPMKGHSHVYWYRQLPEEGLKFMVYLQKENIIDESGMPKERFSAEFPKEGPSILRIQQVVRGDSAAYFCASSPTGENTEAFFGQGTRLTVV.

The CDR3 coding sequence is TGTGCCAGCAGTTTTCTTAATGAAAAACTGTTTTTT. Encoded protein: CASSFLNEKLFF. This chain connects TRBV27 to TRBJ1-4; no clear D. Germline CDR1 is MNHEY and CDR2 is SMNVEV (reference sequence). The CDR3 loop spans 12 amino acids. V dropped 3 bases and J dropped 4 bases, with 3 bases sitting between them.

The chain joins TRBV10-3 to TRBJ2-7; 11 bases map to TRBD2. This CDR3 is 16 amino acids long. From germline, CDR1 is ENHRY and CDR2 SYGVKD. J lost 7 bases, V lost 4 bases, and 12 bases had no gene match. The chain's CDR3 is CAISAFSGGASWEQYF. CDR3 DNA sequence: TGTGCCATCAGTGCTTTTAGCGGGGGGGCCAGTTGGGAGCAGTACTTC.

This chain links TRBV5-4 with TRBJ2-2; 8 bases map to TRBD1. The CDR3 is made up of 15 amino acids. Germline V gives CDR1 SGHNT, CDR2 YYREEE (reference sequence). With V trimmed by 4 bases and J by 6 bases, 8 bases remained unmatched. CDR3 in amino acids: CASSQGAGAAGELFF. As DNA, the CDR3 is TGTGCCAGCAGCCAGGGGGCAGGGGCGGCCGGGGAGCTGTTTTTT.

The rearrangement links TRBV7-2 to TRBJ2-3; D is uncertain. The germline CDR1 and CDR2 sequences are SGHTA and FQGNSA. The V end lost 2 bases, the J end lost 3 bases, and 6 bases lay between the germline ends. The length of the CDR3 is 13 residues. Here the CDR3 reads CASSLIATDTQYF. The CDR3 DNA is TGTGCCAGCAGCTTAATTGCGACAGATACGCAGTATTTT.

The V call is TRBV5-5, the J call TRBJ2-3, with TRBD2 matching 7 bases. The CDR3 runs 16 residues. Germline CDR1 is SGHKS and CDR2 is YYEKEE (reference sequence). Trimming cost V 2 bases and J 2 bases; bases outside gene matches: 8. CDR3 in DNA: TGTGCCAGCAGCTTAGTCTCGGCGGGGGTCACAGATACGCAGTATTTT. This gives the protein CASSLVSAGVTDTQYF.